The entry below describes one T cell receptor beta chain. What it binds is not known. The entry originates in a study of identical twins. Study results and limitations: In drawing conclusions, the study used cross-sectional statistical analysis and did not follow the same donors. The study found excess low generation probability among twin-shared out-of-frame alpha sequences. The degree of excess twin sharing was weaker in beta out-of-frame sequences.

Every one of the donors was a healthy Caucasian. TCRdb re-derived calls from the 5' RACE reads in MiXCR, one entry per CDR3 protein. This sample has about 690,000 distinct CDR3 sequences, with roughly 6% found just once. There are 12 residues in the CDR3. V was trimmed by 3 bases and J by 10 bases, leaving 12 bases between them. The gene calls are TRBV12-3 or TRBV12-4 and TRBJ1-1, with D possibly being TRBD1 (5 bases). Sequencing was done on a sample of naive T cells sorted from blood. The sequence was collected from a man younger than 30 in good health. In DNA form, the CDR3 reads TGTGCCAGCAGTTTCGGGGGTCTCGGAGCTTTCTTT. It codes for CASSFGGLGAFF.